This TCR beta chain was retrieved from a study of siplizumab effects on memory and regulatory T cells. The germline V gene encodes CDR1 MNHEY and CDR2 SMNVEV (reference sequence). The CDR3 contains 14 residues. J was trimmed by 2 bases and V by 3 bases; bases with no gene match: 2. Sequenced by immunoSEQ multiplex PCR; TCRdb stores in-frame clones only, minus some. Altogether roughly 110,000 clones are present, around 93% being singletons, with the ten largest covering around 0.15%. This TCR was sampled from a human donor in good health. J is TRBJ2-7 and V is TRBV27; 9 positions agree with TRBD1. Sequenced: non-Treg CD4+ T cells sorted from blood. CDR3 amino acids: CASSFGDRAYEQYF. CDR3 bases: TGTGCCAGCAGTTTCGGGGACAGGGCCTACGAGCAGTACTTC.